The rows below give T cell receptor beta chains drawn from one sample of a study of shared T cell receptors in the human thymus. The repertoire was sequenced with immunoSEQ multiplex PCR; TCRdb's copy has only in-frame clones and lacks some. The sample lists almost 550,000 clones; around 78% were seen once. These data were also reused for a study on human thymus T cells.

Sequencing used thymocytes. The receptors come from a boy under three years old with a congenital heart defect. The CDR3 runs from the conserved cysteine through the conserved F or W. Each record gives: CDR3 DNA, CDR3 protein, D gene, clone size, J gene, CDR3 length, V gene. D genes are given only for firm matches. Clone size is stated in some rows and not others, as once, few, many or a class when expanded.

DNA: TGCGCCAGCAGCTCAGGCAGCAACTATGGCTACACCTTC; CDR3: CASSSGSNYGYTF; D: NA; size: NA; J: TRBJ1-2; length: 13; V: TRBV5-1
DNA: TGTGCCACCAGCCCCACCCTCGGGGTAGCGGGGGGAGAGACCCAGTACTTC; CDR3: CATSPTLGVAGGETQYF; D: TRBD2; size: NA; J: TRBJ2-5; length: 17; V: TRBV15
DNA: TGCGCCAGCAGCTTGGGACAGGGGGCAAAGACCCAGTACTTC; CDR3: CASSLGQGAKTQYF; D: TRBD1; size: few; J: TRBJ2-5; length: 14; V: TRBV5-1
DNA: TGTGCCTGTATTTTCTCGCAACCTAGCGGCCGCGGCCCTTTCCGCGAGCAGTACTTC; CDR3: CACIFSQPSGRGPFREQYF; D: TRBD2; size: few; J: TRBJ2-7; length: 19; V: TRBV30
DNA: TGTGCCACGAGCGGGAGATCTTCCGAGCAGTACTTC; CDR3: CATSGRSSEQYF; D: TRBD2; size: NA; J: TRBJ2-7; length: 12; V: TRBV27
DNA: TGTGCCAGCATCTACAGGGGGAGGGCAGATACGCAGTATTTT; CDR3: CASIYRGRADTQYF; D: NA; size: NA; J: TRBJ2-3; length: 14; V: TRBV5-8
DNA: TGTGCCACCAGCAGAGACGTAGCGGACTCTAGCACAGATACGCAGTATTTT; CDR3: CATSRDVADSSTDTQYF; D: NA; size: NA; J: TRBJ2-3; length: 17; V: TRBV15
DNA: TGTGCCAGCACCTTAAACAGGGGGTCCCCCCTCTATGGCTACACCTTC; CDR3: CASTLNRGSPLYGYTF; D: TRBD1; size: NA; J: TRBJ1-2; length: 16; V: TRBV28
DNA: TGTGCCAGCAGCTTACAGGCTAGCTGGCAGGAGACCCAGTACTTC; CDR3: CASSLQASWQETQYF; D: NA; size: once; J: TRBJ2-5; length: 15; V: TRBV7-2
DNA: TGTGCCATCAGTGACCCGGACGACCCGGGGGAGCAGTTCTTC; CDR3: CAISDPDDPGEQFF; D: NA; size: NA; J: TRBJ2-1; length: 14; V: TRBV10-3
DNA: TGCGCCAGCAGCTTGGTTTGGAGGGGGTCCCGAGACAGGGTACAGGCTTTTCGGGACACTGAAGCTTTCTTT; CDR3: CASSLVWRGSRDRVQAFRDTEAFF; D: TRBD1; size: NA; J: TRBJ1-1; length: 24; V: TRBV5-1
DNA: TGTGCCAGCAGTTACTCAAGGGCCGGGGCTGAAGCTTTCTTT; CDR3: CASSYSRAGAEAFF; D: NA; size: NA; J: TRBJ1-1; length: 14; V: TRBV6-5
DNA: TGTGCCAGCAGTTACTCGAATGAGGTGAACACTGAAGCTTTCTTT; CDR3: CASSYSNEVNTEAFF; D: NA; size: NA; J: TRBJ1-1; length: 15; V: TRBV6-5
DNA: TGTGCCAGCAGCGTTTTTAGCGGGAGGTACAATGAGCAGTTCTTC; CDR3: CASSVFSGRYNEQFF; D: TRBD2; size: NA; J: TRBJ2-1; length: 15; V: TRBV9
DNA: TGCGCCAGCAGCCTTCTTGAGGATCAGCCCCAGCATTTT; CDR3: CASSLLEDQPQHF; D: NA; size: NA; J: TRBJ1-5; length: 13; V: TRBV4-1
DNA: TGTGCCAGTAGACGACAGGGGACGGCCTACGAGCAGTACTTC; CDR3: CASRRQGTAYEQYF; D: TRBD1; size: NA; J: TRBJ2-7; length: 14; V: TRBV19
DNA: TGTGCCACCAGCAGGGACCCAGGGCCCTTCGCCCCCTACAATGAGCAGTTCTTC; CDR3: CATSRDPGPFAPYNEQFF; D: NA; size: NA; J: TRBJ2-1; length: 18; V: TRBV15
DNA: TGTGCCAGCAGTTGGGGAGCCGAGCAGTACTTC; CDR3: CASSWGAEQYF; D: NA; size: NA; J: TRBJ2-7; length: 11; V: TRBV28
DNA: TGTGCCAGCAGCTTCTGCGGTCACCGTCTATACAATGAGCAGTTCTTC; CDR3: CASSFCGHRLYNEQFF; D: NA; size: NA; J: TRBJ2-1; length: 16; V: TRBV5-6
DNA: TGTGCCAGCAGCCATGGGACTAGCGGGAGGCAGGGGTTTAATGAGCAGTTCTTC; CDR3: CASSHGTSGRQGFNEQFF; D: TRBD2; size: NA; J: TRBJ2-1; length: 18; V: TRBV9
DNA: TGTGCCAGCAGTTTTTACCCTTCTTCCGGGACTAGCGGGGCCAATGAGCAGTTCTTC; CDR3: CASSFYPSSGTSGANEQFF; D: TRBD2; size: once; J: TRBJ2-1; length: 19; V: TRBV27
DNA: TGCGCCAGCAGTGAGACCGGACAGGGGAAAGGGAACACTGAAGCTTTCTTT; CDR3: CASSETGQGKGNTEAFF; D: TRBD1; size: few; J: TRBJ1-1; length: 17; V: TRBV10-2
DNA: TGCGCCAGCAGCTTGGCTGGCGGGAGGGCTAGCGATACGCAGTATTTT; CDR3: CASSLAGGRASDTQYF; D: TRBD2; size: once; J: TRBJ2-3; length: 16; V: TRBV5-1
DNA: TGTGCCAGCAGCCCTTCCGGCGAGCGGGAGGGGTACGAGCAGTACTTC; CDR3: CASSPSGEREGYEQYF; D: TRBD2; size: NA; J: TRBJ2-7; length: 16; V: TRBV4-2
DNA: TGCAGCGTCGAAACCGGGACAGGGGGCTATCTCTCCTACAATGAGCAGTTCTTC; CDR3: CSVETGTGGYLSYNEQFF; D: TRBD1; size: NA; J: TRBJ2-1; length: 18; V: TRBV29-1
DNA: TGTGCCAGCAGCGTACGGAGCTCTGGAAACACCATATATTTT; CDR3: CASSVRSSGNTIYF; D: NA; size: NA; J: TRBJ1-3; length: 14; V: TRBV9
DNA: TGTGCCAGCAGTCGGGACAGTCTGAACACCGGGGAGCTGTTTTTT; CDR3: CASSRDSLNTGELFF; D: TRBD1; size: once; J: TRBJ2-2; length: 15; V: TRBV6-6
DNA: TGTGCCAGCAGCTTGCGAGCGTCGGCGAGCTACGAGCAGTACTTC; CDR3: CASSLRASASYEQYF; D: NA; size: NA; J: TRBJ2-7; length: 15; V: TRBV11-2
DNA: TGTGCCAGCAGTTTGACAGGGGCCGTCTCCTACGAGCAGTACTTC; CDR3: CASSLTGAVSYEQYF; D: TRBD1; size: NA; J: TRBJ2-7; length: 15; V: TRBV28
DNA: TGTGCCAGCAGCTCCGGGACTTATAGCAATCAGCCCCAGCATTTT; CDR3: CASSSGTYSNQPQHF; D: NA; size: NA; J: TRBJ1-5; length: 15; V: TRBV6-1
DNA: TGCGCCAGCAGCCAAGATATCACCGGGGGGTTTGGCGGGGAGCTGTTTTTT; CDR3: CASSQDITGGFGGELFF; D: TRBD2; size: NA; J: TRBJ2-2; length: 17; V: TRBV4-3
DNA: TGTGCCAGCAGCTCCCGGGACAGGGTTGGCCACGAGCAGTACTTC; CDR3: CASSSRDRVGHEQYF; D: TRBD1; size: NA; J: TRBJ2-7; length: 15; V: TRBV7-2